A selection of T cell receptor beta chains follows, all from one sample in a study of shared clonotypes between healthy human individuals. The repertoire was sequenced with immunoSEQ multiplex PCR; TCRdb's copy has only in-frame clones and lacks some. The repertoire holds 450,000 to 600,000 clones, around 79% seen once, with roughly 13% in the top ten. Material: PBMCs. The receptors derive from a middle-aged woman in good health. Some clones in this sample may be carry-over from other donors' samples. Both conserved end residues are part of each CDR3. The D gene is left open where the match is weak. Expanded clones get a size class; other rows say once, few or many, or leave the size out.

D gene,J gene,V gene,clone size,CDR3 protein,CDR3 DNA
-,TRBJ2-7,TRBV5-8,once,CASSLGSVGALHEQYF,TGTGCCAGCAGCTTGGGGTCGGTAGGGGCCCTCCACGAGCAGTACTTC
TRBD2,TRBJ2-2,TRBV4-1,few,CASSPEGSGLNTGELFF,TGCGCCAGCAGCCCAGAAGGTAGCGGGCTTAACACCGGGGAGCTGTTTTTT
-,TRBJ2-7,TRBV6-1,-,CASRLERAPLPQQYF,TGTGCCAGCAGGCTTGAGCGGGCACCCCTACCACAGCAGTACTTC
-,TRBJ2-1,TRBV25-1,-,CASSDAGGGYNEQFF,TGTGCCAGCAGTGATGCCGGGGGCGGCTACAATGAGCAGTTCTTC
-,TRBJ2-3,TRBV19,-,CASRLIGTDTQYF,TGTGCCAGTAGGCTGATTGGCACAGATACGCAGTATTTT
TRBD2,TRBJ2-1,TRBV29-1,-,CSVVPSGRTGRSYNEQFF,TGCAGCGTTGTTCCTAGCGGGAGAACAGGGAGATCCTACAATGAGCAGTTCTTC
-,TRBJ2-3,TRBV5-1,-,CASKDGTSTDTQYF,TGCGCCAGCAAAGACGGGACTAGCACAGATACGCAGTATTTT
-,TRBJ1-5,TRBV5-1,-,CASSLPGRKGRFQPQHF,TGCGCCAGCAGCTTGCCCGGGAGAAAGGGTAGGTTTCAGCCCCAGCATTTT
TRBD2,TRBJ2-1,TRBV30,-,CSGQAGGPYNEQFF,TGTTCGGGTCAGGCGGGAGGGCCCTACAATGAGCAGTTCTTC
-,TRBJ1-1,TRBV15,-,CATSRDGVTEAFF,TGTGCCACCAGCAGAGACGGGGTAACTGAAGCTTTCTTT
-,TRBJ1-3,TRBV29-1,-,CSAINRGGGNTIYF,TGCAGCGCCATAAACCGTGGGGGAGGAAACACCATATATTTT
TRBD2,TRBJ2-7,TRBV4-2,-,CASSQDSSGTYEQYF,TGTGCCAGCAGCCAAGATTCCAGCGGGACCTACGAGCAGTACTTC
-,TRBJ2-1,TRBV6-6,many,CASGSVEQFF,TGTGCCAGCGGGAGCGTAGAGCAGTTCTTC
-,TRBJ2-7,TRBV7-2,-,CASSLDVGVRRGEQYF,TGTGCCAGCAGCTTAGATGTTGGCGTCCGCCGGGGCGAGCAGTACTTC
-,TRBJ1-2,TRBV19,few,CASSPRGGRGYGYTF,TGTGCCAGTAGTCCACGCGGGGGGCGAGGCTATGGCTACACCTTC
-,TRBJ2-7,TRBV5-8,-,CASSLVGSHEQYF,TGTGCCAGCAGCTTGGTGGGATCCCACGAGCAGTACTTC
-,TRBJ2-1,TRBV14,-,CASSQGDTHSYNEQFF,TGTGCCAGCAGCCAAGGGGACACCCACTCCTACAATGAGCAGTTCTTC
TRBD1,TRBJ2-7,TRBV5-1,-,CASSLEAGGNYEQYF,TGCGCCAGCAGCTTGGAGGCAGGGGGCAACTACGAGCAGTACTTC
-,TRBJ1-2,TRBV10-3,-,CAISEPSGRSYGYTF,TGTGCCATCAGTGAGCCCTCCGGCAGGAGTTATGGCTACACCTTC
-,TRBJ1-4,TRBV30,-,CAYTSRGGTNEKLFF,TGTGCCTATACCTCCCGGGGGGGGACTAATGAAAAACTGTTTTTT
-,TRBJ2-2,TRBV9,-,CASSVLPGLRTGELFF,TGTGCCAGCAGCGTACTACCGGGACTGCGCACCGGGGAGCTGTTTTTT
-,TRBJ2-5,TRBV7-8,-,CASSLAWGPQETQYF,TGTGCCAGCAGCTTAGCGTGGGGTCCCCAAGAGACCCAGTACTTC
TRBD2,TRBJ2-7,TRBV2,-,CARPGLAGGLRSNYEQYF,TGTGCCAGACCCGGACTAGCGGGAGGGCTAAGGTCCAACTACGAGCAGTACTTC
TRBD1,TRBJ1-4,TRBV27,-,CASSNPMDRGFEKLFF,TGTGCCAGCAGTAATCCGATGGACAGGGGGTTCGAAAAACTGTTTTTT
TRBD1,TRBJ2-1,TRBV5-1,-,CASRGGQTNNEQFF,TGCGCCAGCAGAGGGGGACAGACTAACAATGAGCAGTTCTTC
TRBD2,TRBJ2-7,TRBV7-6,-,CASSLEVGSGREQYF,TGTGCCAGCAGCTTAGAGGTCGGTAGCGGGAGGGAGCAGTACTTC
-,TRBJ1-2,TRBV27,-,CASSSSPTF,TGTGCCAGCAGTTCCTCCCCCACCTTC
-,TRBJ2-5,TRBV18,once,CASSRRGAGQETQYF,TGTGCCAGCTCACGAAGAGGGGCAGGCCAAGAGACCCAGTACTTC
-,TRBJ2-2,TRBV6-4,many,CASSEEQGATGELFF,TGTGCCAGCAGTGAAGAACAGGGAGCCACCGGGGAGCTGTTTTTT
TRBD2,TRBJ2-3,TRBV9,-,CASSVAGGGAQRPHLDTQYF,TGTGCCAGCAGCGTAGCGGGGGGTGGGGCTCAGCGGCCCCACCTGGATACGCAGTATTTT
-,TRBJ1-2,TRBV11-2,-,CASSLDRDHGYTF,TGTGCCAGCAGCTTAGACAGGGACCATGGCTACACCTTC
-,TRBJ1-5,TRBV29-1,-,CSAGGSGGQPQHF,TGCAGCGCCGGAGGCTCGGGCGGTCAGCCCCAGCATTTT
TRBD2,TRBJ2-1,TRBV29-1,once,CSLTAGGTYNEQFF,TGCAGCCTTACAGCGGGGGGGACCTACAATGAGCAGTTCTTC
TRBD1,TRBJ2-2,TRBV5-6,-,CASSSWTGMTNTGELFF,TGTGCCAGCAGCTCCTGGACAGGGATGACGAACACCGGGGAGCTGTTTTTT
TRBD1,TRBJ1-5,TRBV11-2,-,CASSRTGRYQPQHF,TGTGCCAGCAGCCGGACAGGGAGGTATCAGCCCCAGCATTTT
-,TRBJ2-1,TRBV5-1,-,CASSSGRSGQSYNEQFF,TGCGCCAGCAGCTCAGGCCGTAGCGGACAGTCCTACAATGAGCAGTTCTTC
-,TRBJ1-2,TRBV7-2,-,CASSLVRESLYGYTF,TGTGCCAGCAGCTTAGTGCGGGAGTCCCTTTATGGCTACACCTTC
-,TRBJ2-1,TRBV14,-,CASSQGGPSVLAYNEQFF,TGTGCCAGCAGCCAAGGGGGCCCAAGCGTCCTGGCCTACAATGAGCAGTTCTTC
-,TRBJ2-6,TRBV28,few,CASSKRGSGANVLTF,TGTGCCAGCAGTAAAAGAGGGTCTGGGGCCAACGTCCTGACTTTC
-,TRBJ2-3,TRBV10-3,-,CAISEGGESTDTQYF,TGTGCCATCAGTGAGGGGGGCGAGAGCACAGATACGCAGTATTTT
-,TRBJ1-2,TRBV5-1,-,CASSLGGSGGYTF,TGCGCCAGCAGCTTGGGGGGGTCAGGTGGCTACACCTTC
-,TRBJ2-1,TRBV5-1,once,CASSLRARVEQFF,TGCGCCAGCAGCTTGAGGGCTAGAGTGGAGCAGTTCTTC
TRBD1,TRBJ1-2,TRBV7-8,-,CASSLRTGLDGYTF,TGTGCCAGCAGCTTACGGACAGGGCTGGATGGCTACACCTTC
TRBD1,TRBJ1-2,TRBV29-1,-,CSATPGTAFGYTF,TGCAGCGCCACCCCCGGGACAGCATTTGGCTACACCTTC
-,TRBJ2-2,TRBV7-3,-,CASSPTRDNTGELFF,TGTGCCAGCAGCCCGACTAGGGACAACACCGGGGAGCTGTTTTTT
-,TRBJ2-3,TRBV6-5,-,CASSQSTGDTQYF,TGTGCCAGCAGTCAGTCTACGGGGGATACGCAGTATTTT
-,TRBJ2-3,TRBV6-4,few,CASSESGDTDTQYF,TGTGCCAGCAGTGAGAGCGGAGACACAGATACGCAGTATTTT
-,TRBJ2-1,TRBV18,many,CASSRGTLGNEQFF,TGTGCCAGCTCACGTGGGACCCTGGGGAATGAGCAGTTCTTC
TRBD2,TRBJ2-4,TRBV7-9,-,CASSRLAGETNIQYF,TGTGCCAGCAGCCGACTAGCGGGAGAAACAAACATTCAGTACTTC
-,TRBJ2-2,TRBV9,-,CASSGEPAGELFF,TGTGCCAGCAGCGGGGAACCAGCCGGGGAGCTGTTTTTT
TRBD1,TRBJ2-1,TRBV15,-,CATSRGDRVGYNEQFF,TGTGCCACCAGCAGAGGAGACAGGGTTGGGTACAATGAGCAGTTCTTC
-,TRBJ2-5,TRBV18,few,CASSPRQETQYF,TGTGCCAGCTCACCCAGGCAAGAGACCCAGTACTTC
TRBD2,TRBJ2-2,TRBV28,few,CASGATGGFGELFF,TGTGCCAGCGGGGCGACGGGAGGGTTCGGGGAGCTGTTTTTT
-,TRBJ1-1,TRBV5-1,-,CASSLDRLMGLGAFF,TGCGCCAGCAGCTTGGACAGGTTAATGGGGTTGGGAGCTTTCTTT
-,TRBJ2-3,TRBV11-2,-,CASSSFSTDTQYF,TGTGCCAGCAGCTCCTTTAGCACAGATACGCAGTATTTT
TRBD1,TRBJ1-1,TRBV4-1,-,CASSSRQGSYNTEAFF,TGCGCCAGCAGCTCCCGACAGGGAAGTTATAACACTGAAGCTTTCTTT
-,TRBJ1-2,TRBV18,-,CASSLTARDSGGYTF,TGTGCCAGCTCATTAACCGCGAGGGACTCTGGGGGCTACACCTTC